The text below deals with one T cell receptor (beta chain). The antigen remains unidentified. The source of the sample is a study of T cells in Graves' hyperthyroidism and ophthalmopathy. Based on clinical symptoms, serum thyroxine and TRAb, thyroid ultrasound and orbital computed tomography, diagnoses were reached. Overall study results and limits: It was a median roughly six months before onset that the model predicted ophthalmopathy. In the blood, most expanded thyroid clonotypes above 0.001 appeared as well.

RNA transcripts provided the source from which TCR beta CDR3 regions were amplified. Carried out on the TCR CDR3, a first-round RT-PCR used the HTBI primer set. TCRdb reprocessed the multiplex PCR reads via MiXCR and lists one record per CDR3 protein. The sample shows about 700,000 distinct CDR3 sequences, approximately 42% of them seen only once. Germline V CDR1 and CDR2: SQVTM, ANQGSEA. V was shortened by 8 bases and J by 8 bases, with 21 bases between the two germline ends. The CDR3 is 13 residues long. Sequenced: peripheral blood or thyroid tissue (not recorded which). The TCR was taken from an adult man with Graves' disease, either hyperthyroidism or ophthalmopathy (not recorded which). V gene TRBV29-1 combines with J gene TRBJ1-2, with D possibly TRBD1 on 6 matching bases. The CDR3 DNA reads as TGCAGCAGGGAGTTAGACAGGCTAGACGGCTACACCTTC. Protein sequence: CSRELDRLDGYTF.